The present T cell receptor beta chain was sequenced within a study of blood T cell repertoires in COVID-19. About the study: Sites across the United States, Italy and Spain contributed samples from acute and convalescent COVID-19. Sample material is recorded as cDNA or gDNA derived from T cells, B-cell-depleted T cells, or PBMCs.

The germline CDR1 and CDR2 sequences are MNHEY and SMNVEV (reference sequence). V dropped 5 bases and J dropped 6 bases, with 10 bases sitting between them. The CDR3 runs to 13 residues. Method: immunoSEQ multiplex PCR; TCRdb's copy keeps in-frame clones and lacks some. The sample includes 150,000 to 200,000 clones, approximately 83% seen only once; the top ten take roughly 8.2%. Material: peripheral blood. The sequence was obtained from a man between 60 and 75 years old with acute or convalescent COVID-19. The rearrangement uses TRBV27 and TRBJ1-4; TRBD1 is a possible D gene (6 bases). CDR3 residues: CASSPGGHEKLFF. In nucleotides, the CDR3 is TGTGCCAGCAGTCCCGGGGGGCATGAAAAACTGTTTTTT.